This T cell receptor (beta chain) was recovered during a study of technical replicates of blood from a handful of donors. This CDR3 is 14 amino acids long. Germline CDR1 and CDR2: SEHNR and FQNEAQ (reference sequence). Trimming at V came to 4 bases and at J to 7 bases, leaving 4 bases not matched to a gene. Sequencing used immunoSEQ multiplex PCR; TCRdb keeps in-frame clones, though not all of them. Among tens of thousands of clones listed, approximately 97% were seen once. The source is a human donor in good health. This chain uses TRBV7-9 with TRBJ1-4; 9 bases agree with TRBD1. Specimen: T cells isolated from PBMCs. The CDR3 loop is CASSWTGDIEKLFF. CDR3 in DNA: TGTGCCAGCAGCTGGACAGGGGATATTGAAAAACTGTTTTTT. The full variable domain, completed using reference TRBV7-9 and TRBJ1-4, is DTGVSQNPRHKITKRGQNVTFRCDPISEHNRLYWYRQTLGQGPEFLTYFQNEAQLEKSRLLSDRFSAERPKGSFSTLEIQRTEQGDSAMYLCASSWTGDIEKLFFGSGTQLSVL.